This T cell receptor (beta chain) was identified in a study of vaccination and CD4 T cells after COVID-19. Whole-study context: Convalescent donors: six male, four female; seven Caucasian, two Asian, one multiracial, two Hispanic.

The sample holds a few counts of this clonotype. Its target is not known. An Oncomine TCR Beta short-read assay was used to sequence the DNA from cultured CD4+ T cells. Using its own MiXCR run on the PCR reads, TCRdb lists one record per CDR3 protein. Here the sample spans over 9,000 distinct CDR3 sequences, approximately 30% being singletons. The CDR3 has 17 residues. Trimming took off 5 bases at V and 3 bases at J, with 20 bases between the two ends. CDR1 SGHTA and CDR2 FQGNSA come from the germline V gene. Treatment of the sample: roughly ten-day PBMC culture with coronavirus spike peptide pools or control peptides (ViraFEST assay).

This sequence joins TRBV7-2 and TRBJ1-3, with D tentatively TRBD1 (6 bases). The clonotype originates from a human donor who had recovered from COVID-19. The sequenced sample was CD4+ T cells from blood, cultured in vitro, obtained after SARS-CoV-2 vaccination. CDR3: CASSPSPRGAYGNTIYF. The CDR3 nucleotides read TGTGCCAGCAGCCCCTCCCCCCGGGGGGCATATGGAAACACCATATATTTT.